The T cell receptor beta chain under discussion was sequenced for a study of radiotherapy plus CTLA-4 blockade in lung cancer (dated by TCRdb to 2016 to 2019). Looking at the study overall: Objective responses were observed in 18% of enrolled patients, and disease control was achieved in around 28%. Here is what the overall study found, with its caveats: After treatment with radiotherapy and ipilimumab, TCR clones that came from tumors expanded in the peripheral blood. Early dynamic changes in blood T cell clones, together with increased serum interferon-beta after radiation, were reported as the strongest predictors of response.

The study evaluated CTLA-4 blockade (ipilimumab) given together with focal radiation therapy in patients who had chemo-refractory metastatic non-small-cell lung cancer. The germline V end is reduced by 6 bases and the J end by 0 bases; junction bases left unmatched: 14. The CDR3 has 17 amino acids, counting the end cysteine and phenylalanine. Just the 51-base CDR3 DNA is kept, in frame starting at base 1. CDR1 and CDR2 are read off the germline V gene as MDHEN and SYDVKM. Libraries were made using the immunoSEQ multiplex PCR assay. TCRdb took this table from immuneACCESS and kept in-frame rearrangements with V and J called. Such tables lack part of the clones; where checked against another copy, unresolved V genes explain under half of the gap, and the rest is unexplained. The sample has 25,000 to 30,000 clones on record, approximately 77% of them singletons. Of the sample, 20% to 30% is held by the ten largest clones.

About this clone itself: Its specific antigen is unknown. It has no much larger one-base neighbor in the sample; base qualities were not kept.

The rearrangement combines TRBV28 with TRBJ2-7; 7 middle bases align to TRBD2. The source material was peripheral blood, sampled from a patient treated with radiotherapy plus ipilimumab. The TCR comes from a human donor with non-small cell lung cancer that progressed on radiotherapy plus ipilimumab. The CDR3: CASSTPGGGRASYEQYF. The DNA is as follows: TGTGCCAGCAGCACCCCCGGTGGAGGGAGGGCCTCCTACGAGCAGTACTTC.